Each of the 8 T cell receptor beta chains below was sequenced from the same sample in a study of memory CD4+ T cells and cytomegalovirus serostatus. The sort gate was single viable CD3+CD4+CD8-CD45RO+ cells for memory CD4+ T cells. Sequenced by immunoSEQ multiplex PCR; TCRdb stores in-frame clones only, minus some. The table lists tens of thousands of clones, around 80% of them singletons. Sequencing was done on a sample of memory CD4+ T cells from blood. The receptors come from an adult in good health and CMV-seronegative.

This chain links TRBV15 with TRBJ1-4, with 11 bases lining up with TRBD1. V lost 5 bases to trimming and J lost 8 bases; unmatched junction nucleotides: 7. This CDR3 has 15 amino acids. The germline CDR1 and CDR2 sequences are LNHNV and YYDKDF (reference sequence). CDR3 sequence: CATSSRTGGKEKLFF. The CDR3 DNA is TGTGCCACCAGCTCCAGGACAGGGGGCAAAGAAAAACTGTTTTTT. The variable domain in full, with the rest retrieved from reference TRBV15 and TRBJ1-4, is DAMVIQNPRYQVTQFGKPVTLSCSQTLNHNVMYWYQQKSSQAPKLLFHYYDKDFNNEADTPDNFQSRRPNTSFCFLDIRSPGLGDTAMYLCATSSRTGGKEKLFFGSGTQLSVL.

This chain connects TRBV21-1 to TRBJ2-2. TRBV21-1 has pseudogene status. The CDR3 loop spans 12 amino acids. The CDR3 DNA reads as TGTGCGGCGAAGACGAACACCGGGGAGCTGTTTTTT. Encoded protein: CAAKTNTGELFF.

The chain has TRBV7-6 and TRBJ2-3, with 7 bases aligning to TRBD1. V gave up 1 base and J gave up 3 bases; unmatched junction bases: 10. Germline V gene lookup returns CDR1 SGHVS and CDR2 FNYEAQ. This CDR3 contains 17 residues. CDR3 region: CASSLDGTALGTDTQYF. DNA of the CDR3: TGTGCCAGCAGCTTAGACGGGACAGCCCTAGGGACAGATACGCAGTATTTT. Variable domain in full (rest from reference TRBV7-6 and TRBJ2-3): GAGVSQSPRYKVTKRGQDVALRCDPISGHVSLYWYRQALGQGPEFLTYFNYEAQQDKSGLPNDRFSAERPEGSISTLTIQRTEQRDSAMYRCASSLDGTALGTDTQYFGPGTRLTVL.

This clone was observed a handful of times. The gene calls are TRBV28 and TRBJ1-5, with TRBD1 identical over 9 bases. V lost 5 bases and J lost 4; bases outside the gene matches: 21. Looked up from germline, CDR1 is MDHEN and CDR2 is SYDVKM. The CDR3 is 20 amino acids. Written as DNA, the CDR3 is TGTGCCAGCAGTCCGAGACCGACAGGGGGGTTAAGGGGTGGAAATCAGCCCCAGCATTTT. Translation gives CASSPRPTGGLRGGNQPQHF.

The chain carries TRBV10-1 and TRBJ2-1, with 11 bases identical to TRBD2. Losses at the gene ends were 3 bases for V and 10 bases for J; bases not matched to a gene: 11. The CDR3 extends over 16 amino acids. Germline CDR1 and CDR2: WNHNN and SYGVQD (reference sequence). CDR3 protein: CASSDPGLAGHTEQFF. For the CDR3, the DNA is TGCGCCAGCAGTGACCCTGGACTAGCGGGCCATACCGAGCAGTTCTTC.

The chain couples TRBV7-2 to TRBJ2-7; 8 bases align to TRBD2. J lost 0 bases, V lost 5 bases, and 9 bases had no gene match. CDR3 length: 16 residues. Germline V gene lookup returns CDR1 SGHTA and CDR2 FQGNSA. CDR3 coding DNA: TGTGCCAGCAGCCCTAGGCTAGCGGGTTACTCCTACGAGCAGTACTTC. Its translation: CASSPRLAGYSYEQYF. The entire variable domain, with the rest obtained from reference TRBV7-2 and TRBJ2-7, is as follows: GAGVSQSPSNKVTEKGKDVELRCDPISGHTALYWYRQSLGQGLEFLIYFQGNSAPDKSGLPSDRFSAERTGGSVSTLTIQRTQQEDSAVYLCASSPRLAGYSYEQYFGPGTRLTVT.

V is TRBV4-3 and J is TRBJ2-1; 7 bases match TRBD2. Trimming removed 5 bases from V and 8 bases from J; junction bases left unmatched: 18. Germline CDR1 is LGHNA and CDR2 is YSLEER. The CDR3 contains 17 residues. The CDR3 sequence is CASSNVGGGSLFHEQFF. CDR3 in DNA: TGCGCCAGCAGCAATGTCGGCGGCGGGAGCTTATTTCATGAGCAGTTCTTC.

The V and J genes are TRBV5-8 and TRBJ1-1; D call uncertain. Germline CDR1 and CDR2: SGHTS and YDEGEE. V lost 1 base, J lost 1 base, and 5 bases lay in between. This CDR3 has 13 amino acids. The CDR3 nucleotides read TGTGCCAGCAGCTTGCAGCGGAACACTGAAGCTTTCTTT. It yields the protein CASSLQRNTEAFF.